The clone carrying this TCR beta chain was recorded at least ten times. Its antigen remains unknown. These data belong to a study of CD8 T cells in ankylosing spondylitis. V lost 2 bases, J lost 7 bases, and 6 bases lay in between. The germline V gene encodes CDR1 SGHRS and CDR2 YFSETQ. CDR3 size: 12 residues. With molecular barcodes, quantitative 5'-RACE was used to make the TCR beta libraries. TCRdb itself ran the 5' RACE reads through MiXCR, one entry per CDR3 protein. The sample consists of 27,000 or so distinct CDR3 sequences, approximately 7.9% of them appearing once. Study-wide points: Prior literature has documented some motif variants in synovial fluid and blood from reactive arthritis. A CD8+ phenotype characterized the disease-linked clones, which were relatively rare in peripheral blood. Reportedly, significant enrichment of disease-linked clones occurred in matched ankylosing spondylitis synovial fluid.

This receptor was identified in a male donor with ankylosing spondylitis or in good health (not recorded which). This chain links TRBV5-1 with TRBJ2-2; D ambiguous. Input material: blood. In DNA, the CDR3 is TGCGCCAGCAGCTTAGGTATCGGGGAGCTGTTTTTT. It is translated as CASSLGIGELFF.